The 11 T cell receptor beta chains reported below all come from one sample, sequenced in a study of blood T cell repertoires in COVID-19. Profiling relied on immunoSEQ multiplex PCR, and the TCRdb table lists in-frame clones only, not all of them. This table has roughly 120,000 clones, about four fifths appearing once. Sequenced material: peripheral blood. These receptors were taken from a woman in her forties with acute or convalescent COVID-19.

This clone has just a few counts. Other DNA sequences in the sample encode the same CDR3. This sequence joins TRBV24-1 and TRBJ1-5; TRBD1 is a possible D gene (5 bases). The CDR3 extends over 14 amino acids. Trimming removed 4 bases from V and 3 bases from J, with 9 bases in between. Germline V gives CDR1 KGHDR, CDR2 SFDVKD. This CDR3 reads CATSEAGSNQPQHF. The CDR3 nucleotides read TGTGCCACCAGTGAGGCAGGGTCCAATCAGCCCCAGCATTTT.

This clone was seen only once. The chain links TRBV6-5 to TRBJ1-1; 9 nucleotides match TRBD1. Germline V gives CDR1 MNHEY, CDR2 SVGAGI. This CDR3 region has 15 residues. The V gene end was trimmed by 2 bases and the J gene end by 4 bases; junction bases not matched to a gene: 5. CDR3 protein: CASSYRTGAGTEAFF. CDR3 bases: TGTGCCAGCAGTTACCGGACAGGGGCGGGCACTGAAGCTTTCTTT.

The chain carries TRBV19 and TRBJ2-1; TRBD1 matches 7 bases. The CDR3 consists of 14 residues. Trimming cost V 4 bases and J 7 bases; bases outside gene matches: 7. CDR1 is LNHDA and CDR2 is SQIVND in the germline V gene (reference sequence). The CDR3 protein is CASSNRGRLNEQFF. CDR3 sequence (DNA): TGTGCCAGTAGTAACAGGGGTAGACTAAATGAGCAGTTCTTC.

About this clone: The sample contains more than one DNA sequence encoding this CDR3. The gene calls are TRBV7-2 and TRBJ2-3; 10 nucleotides align to TRBD2. Germline V gene data show CDR1 as SGHTA and CDR2 as FQGNSA. The CDR3 is 14 amino acids. J lost 6 bases, V lost 3 bases, and 3 bases had no gene match. CDR3 protein: CASSFSGGRDTQYF. Here the CDR3 DNA reads TGTGCCAGCAGCTTTAGCGGGGGGAGGGATACGCAGTATTTT. The whole variable domain, filled in from reference TRBV7-2 and TRBJ2-3, reads GAGVSQSPSNKVTEKGKDVELRCDPISGHTALYWYRQSLGQGLEFLIYFQGNSAPDKSGLPSDRFSAERTGGSVSTLTIQRTQQEDSAVYLCASSFSGGRDTQYFGPGTRLTVL.

This chain links TRBV18 with TRBJ2-4, with 11 bases fitting TRBD2. V lost 3 bases and J lost 5; bases outside the gene matches: 0. Germline assignment: CDR1 KGHSH and CDR2 LQKENI. The CDR3 length is 14 residues. The CDR3 reads CASSPGLAENIQYF. CDR3 bases: TGTGCCAGCTCACCGGGACTAGCGGAAAACATTCAGTACTTC.

The chain carries TRBV5-5 and TRBJ2-5, with TRBD2 matching over 8 bases. The CDR3 has 14 amino acids. CDR1 SGHKS and CDR2 YYEKEE come from the germline V gene (reference sequence). V shed 4 bases and J 4 bases; nucleotides not matched to a gene: 6. CDR3 coding DNA: TGTGCCAGCAGCCCCCGGGGGGGAGCAGAGACCCAGTACTTC. Residues: CASSPRGGAETQYF.

The chain combines TRBV27 with TRBJ2-7; possible D gene TRBD2, 6 bases. Germline V CDR1 and CDR2: MNHEY, SMNVEV (reference sequence). Trimming removed 3 bases from V and 1 base from J, with 10 bases in between. The CDR3 extends over 14 amino acids. The CDR3 coding sequence is TGTGCCAGCAGTTTTACGCGGGGATCCTACGAGCAGTACTTC. It codes for CASSFTRGSYEQYF.

This clone came up once. The rearrangement uses TRBV9 and TRBJ2-3; 7 bases are shared with TRBD2. This CDR3 comprises 16 residues. Germline CDR1 and CDR2: SGDLS and YYNGEE. Trimming cost V 0 bases and J 2 bases; bases outside gene matches: 6. This CDR3 reads CASSVDLGGITDTQYF. The CDR3 region has the DNA TGTGCCAGCAGCGTAGATTTGGGGGGGATCACAGATACGCAGTATTTT.

This chain joins TRBV11-2 and TRBJ2-5; 7 bases agree with TRBD2. The germline gives CDR1 SGHAT, CDR2 FQNNGV. Trimming at V came to 4 bases and at J to 5 bases, leaving 4 bases not matched to a gene. CDR3 length: 13 residues. The DNA for the CDR3 is TGTGCCAGCAGCTCCCGGGGGGTTGAGACCCAGTACTTC. This sequence encodes CASSSRGVETQYF.

The V and J genes are TRBV19 and TRBJ1-4, with 9 positions matching TRBD1. J gave up 5 bases and V 3 bases, and 1 base lay outside the gene matches. Germline V lookup: CDR1 LNHDA, CDR2 SQIVND (reference sequence). The CDR3 consists of 14 residues. CDR3 nucleotides: TGTGCCAGTAGTATCGGGACAGGGAATGAAAAACTGTTTTTT. It encodes CASSIGTGNEKLFF.

This chain connects TRBV12-3 or TRBV12-4 to TRBJ1-2; TRBD1 agrees at 11 bases. The trim removed 6 bases at V and 14 bases at J, leaving 8 bases unmatched. This CDR3 comprises 12 residues. The CDR3 nucleotides are TGTGCCAGCAGGATCGGACAGGGGGCGCTAACCTTC. Protein: CASRIGQGALTF.